This T cell receptor beta chain stems from a study of blood T cell repertoires in COVID-19 (dated by TCRdb to the early 2020s). For context, the study as a whole: Samples from collaborators originated in the United States, Italy and Spain and spanned both the acute and convalescent phases of COVID-19. The sample metadata nearly always contained a de-identified subject ID, COVID-19 status, age in years and sex. Deeply sampled blood TCRbeta repertoires from subjects exposed to, actively infected with, or recovered from COVID-19 were included in the dataset. The repertoires were made available in a free public database intended to serve as a resource for research on the immune response to SARS-CoV-2. Samples were obtained from the ongoing ImmuneRACE study (first 160 participants) and from 1,254 subjects provided by 6 global collaborators. Where available, HLA class I and class II types were obtained from metadata supplied by the sample provider rather than from assay-based typing. The material from the prospective study consisted of cDNA or gDNA derived from T cells, B-cell-depleted T cells, or PBMCs. The full study reports these points: How much clinical and demographic metadata was included differed by source and by participant, and the metadata was provided uncurated.

This clone was observed at least ten times. Its antigen is currently not known. Qualities for individual bases were not recorded, and no much larger clone is one base off. Enrolling through a virtual design, the prospective study's participants ranged in age from roughly 18 to 100 years and lived across about two dozen United States geographic areas. To assign participants to cohorts, the prospective study relied on clinical history that participants themselves reported in a screening survey and a study questionnaire. Mobile phlebotomists in the prospective study collected whole blood, serum and a nasopharyngeal or oropharyngeal swab from every participant. Additional blood draws and questionnaires over an approximately 2-month period could optionally be provided by prospective study participants. Before DNA extraction, prospective study blood samples were shipped either frozen or at room temperature.

TCRbeta CDR3 regions were amplified from genomic DNA by means of the immunoSEQ Assay, a bias-controlled multiplex PCR. Regarding the original processing steps: The number of nucleated cells in each sample was estimated by amplification of reference gene primers within the assay. To quantify the absolute abundance of each unique TCRbeta CDR3 rearrangement, sequence reads were collapsed and filtered. For each sample, productive Simpson clonality was calculated as the square root of Simpson's diversity index over productive rearrangements. The source is immuneACCESS, and TCRdb retained only in-frame sequences with V and J called. Part of the clones is not carried over; for the studies checked, unresolved V genes explain less than half of this, and the remainder is unexplained. For V, J and clone size, that table is used; D and trimming come from the DNA. The sample table shows almost 250,000 clones, and 70% to 90% are seen once. The ten largest clonotypes hold approximately 9.1% of the sample.

This receptor was identified in a woman aged 50 to 60 with acute COVID-19. The sample comprised PBMCs or T cells enriched from blood (not recorded which).

The sequenced DNA is TGTGCCAGCAGCCAAGATCCGCTTAGCGGGGGTCTTGAGCAGTTCTTC. It translates to CASSQDPLSGGLEQFF. Recombination connected TRBV4-2 to TRBJ2-1; 9 central nucleotides agree with TRBD2. V loses 0 bases at its end and J loses 9 bases; junction bases beyond the gene matches: 9. CDR1 and CDR2 are read off the germline V gene as LGHNA and YNFKEQ. The CDR3 measures 16 amino acids from cysteine to phenylalanine. CDR3 DNA only is kept here, 48 bases in frame from base 1.